The 21 T cell receptor beta chains below were found in one sample sequenced in a study of T cell responses to AZD1222 COVID-19 vaccine. Some clones are missing from TCRdb's copy, which holds only in-frame ones; the method was immunoSEQ multiplex PCR. Among about 66,000 clones, less than 85% were seen once, and the ten largest hold around 25%. The material was peripheral blood, obtained on day 0 of MenACWY control vaccination. Source of these receptors: an adult in good health.

The rearrangement joins TRBV5-1 to TRBJ2-6; the D is unclear. The length of the CDR3 is 15 residues. Per germline, CDR1 SGHRS and CDR2 YFSETQ. Trimming took 4 bases from V and 0 from J, leaving 8 bases between them. For the CDR3, the DNA is TGCGCCAGCAGCGTAACAGACTCTGGGGCCAACGTCCTGACTTTC. Residues: CASSVTDSGANVLTF.

This chain joins TRBV4-3 and TRBJ1-1; tentative D call: TRBD1 (6 bases). The CDR3 contains 15 residues. Germline loops: CDR1 LGHNA, CDR2 YSLEER. The ends were cut back, 0 bases at V and 5 bases at J, with 13 bases in the middle. CDR3 protein: CASSQEHRQGTEAFF. The CDR3 nucleotides are TGCGCCAGCAGCCAAGAACATAGGCAGGGGACTGAAGCTTTCTTT.

The chain employs TRBV5-5 and TRBJ1-4; D uncertain. The CDR3 consists of 15 residues. Germline CDR1 is SGHKS and CDR2 is YYEKEE (reference sequence). Trimming pared 7 bases from V and 0 bases from J, leaving 13 bases between. The CDR3 region has the DNA TGTGCCAGCCAACGTGAGGTCCCAACTAATGAAAAACTGTTTTTT. Residues: CASQREVPTNEKLFF.

The chain joins TRBV29-1 to TRBJ2-2; D gene unclear. Between the trimmed V and J ends, which lost 7 bases and 0 bases, there was a span of 12 bases. CDR1 is SQVTM, CDR2 ANQGSEA, per germline. The CDR3 extends over 14 amino acids. The CDR3 region has the DNA TGCAGCGGAAGTACAGACGCGAACACCGGGGAGCTGTTTTTT. It translates to CSGSTDANTGELFF.

The chain has TRBV24-1 and TRBJ2-7; D is possibly TRBD1 or TRBD2 (5 bases each). The length of the CDR3 is 13 residues. Germline lookup yields CDR1 KGHDR and CDR2 SFDVKD. V was trimmed by 4 bases and J by 6 bases, leaving 12 bases between them. This CDR3 reads CATSESGTSEQYF. In DNA, the CDR3 is TGTGCCACCAGTGAATCCGGGACGAGCGAGCAGTACTTC.

This chain links TRBV2 with TRBJ2-1, with 12 nucleotides matching TRBD2. This CDR3 has 15 amino acids. The ends lost 8 bases at V and 7 bases at J; junction bases unmatched: 9. CDR1 and CDR2 from the germline V gene are SNHLY and FYNNEI. The CDR3 DNA reads TGTGCCAGCCAAACACTAGCGGGGGGTTTGAATGAGCAGTTCTTC. Its translation: CASQTLAGGLNEQFF.

The V gene is TRBV19, the J gene TRBJ2-7, with D perhaps matching TRBD1 (6 bases). The CDR3 loop spans 13 amino acids. V lost 4 bases to trimming and J lost 6 bases, with 13 bases between them. Germline lookup yields CDR1 LNHDA and CDR2 SQIVND (reference sequence). CDR3 protein: CASSTDRNSEQYF. The DNA for the CDR3 is TGTGCCAGTAGTACCGACAGGAATTCCGAGCAGTACTTC.

The chain couples TRBV5-1 to TRBJ2-1, with 12 bases that match TRBD2. The trim removed 4 bases at V and 8 bases at J, leaving 7 bases unmatched. The CDR3 has 15 amino acids. CDR1 SGHRS and CDR2 YFSETQ come from the germline V gene. CDR3: CASSNLTSGGHEQFF. DNA for the CDR3: TGCGCCAGCAGCAACCTGACTAGCGGGGGCCATGAGCAGTTCTTC.

This clone was counted a single time. CDR3: CASTSGGGIHGAFF. DNA of the CDR3: TGTGCCAGCACCAGCGGCGGAGGGATTCATGGAGCTTTCTTT. The chain combines TRBV6-5 with TRBJ1-1, with D hard to call. CDR1 and CDR2 (germline): MNHEY, SVGAGI. The V end lost 7 bases, the J end lost 10 bases, and 22 bases lay between the germline ends. The CDR3 is 14 amino acids.

The chain carries TRBV7-3 and TRBJ2-3; no definite D call. V lost 3 bases, J lost 6 bases, and 7 bases lay in between. Germline values: CDR1 SGHTA, CDR2 FQGTGA. This CDR3 has 12 residues. The CDR3: CASSFPGDTQYF. As DNA, the CDR3 is TGTGCCAGCAGCTTCCCCGGGGATACGCAGTATTTT. The full variable domain, with the rest looked up from reference TRBV7-3 and TRBJ2-3, is GAGVSQTPSNKVTEKGKYVELRCDPISGHTALYWYRQSLGQGPEFLIYFQGTGAADDSGLPNDRFFAVRPEGSVSTLKIQRTERGDSAVYLCASSFPGDTQYFGPGTRLTVL.

This clone appeared once. V gene TRBV18 combines with J gene TRBJ1-1; no reliable D call. With 3 bases removed from V and 4 bases from J, the gap between germline ends came to 12 bases. There are 14 residues in the CDR3. Germline-derived CDR1 and CDR2 are KGHSH and LQKENI. The CDR3 reads CASSPGGSSTEAFF. In DNA form, the CDR3 reads TGTGCCAGCTCACCGGGAGGGTCGAGCACTGAAGCTTTCTTT.

DNA for the CDR3: TGTGCCAGCTCGAATCGATCAGGGTCGAACACTGAAGCTTTCTTT. Protein: CASSNRSGSNTEAFF. The V call is TRBV2, the J call TRBJ1-1; possible D gene TRBD1, 5 bases. This CDR3 comprises 15 residues. CDR1 and CDR2 (germline): SNHLY, FYNNEI. V was trimmed by 8 bases and J by 1 base, leaving 17 bases between them.

V usage is TRBV27 and J usage is TRBJ1-5; TRBD1 is a possible D gene (5 bases). The ends were cut back, 7 bases at V and 9 bases at J, with 16 bases in the middle. Germline CDR1 and CDR2: MNHEY and SMNVEV (reference sequence). CDR3 length equals 13 residues. CDR3 bases: TGTGCCAGCACTGGCCATAACGGGGGGCCCCAGCATTTT. It is translated as CASTGHNGGPQHF.

This clone was seen a few times. The rearrangement links TRBV2 to TRBJ2-7, with 8 bases fitting TRBD1. This CDR3 has 16 amino acids. From germline, CDR1 is SNHLY and CDR2 FYNNEI. Trimming cost V 8 bases and J 2 bases; bases outside gene matches: 14. CDR3 residues: CASGPPSGGKPYEQYF. The CDR3 DNA sequence: TGTGCCAGCGGCCCCCCCTCAGGGGGCAAACCCTACGAGCAGTACTTC.

The chain combines TRBV5-4 with TRBJ1-2; D call uncertain. Germline assignment: CDR1 SGHNT and CDR2 YYREEE (reference sequence). V was cut by 1 base and J by 3 bases, with 10 bases left in between. This CDR3 region has 14 residues. The CDR3 reads CASSLPGTDYGYTF. CDR3 coding DNA: TGTGCCAGCAGCTTGCCAGGTACGGACTATGGCTACACCTTC.

V gene TRBV21-1 combines with J gene TRBJ1-2. TRBV21-1 is tagged as a pseudogene. The CDR3 length is 14 residues. The CDR3 region is CASSKVPPSEGYTF. The CDR3 DNA reads as TGTGCCAGCAGCAAAGTGCCTCCTTCGGAAGGCTACACCTTC.

This clone has just one count. The chain employs TRBV15 and TRBJ2-1; weak D call: TRBD2 (5 bases). Per germline, CDR1 LNHNV and CDR2 YYDKDF (reference sequence). The CDR3 sequence is 17 residues long. V lost 4 bases and J lost 2, with 18 bases in between. The CDR3 spells CATSIGLDSPPYNEQFF. CDR3 coding DNA: TGTGCCACCAGCATTGGACTGGACTCTCCACCCTACAATGAGCAGTTCTTC.

This clone was recorded a few times. This chain joins TRBV7-2 and TRBJ2-2; D might be TRBD1 (6 bases). V shed 6 bases and J shed 7 bases, with 12 bases lying between them. The CDR3 is 13 amino acids. From germline, CDR1 is SGHTA and CDR2 FQGNSA. The CDR3 here is CASRQQGYGELFF. The CDR3 DNA reads TGTGCCAGCAGGCAACAGGGATACGGGGAGCTGTTTTTT.

The V call is TRBV2, the J call TRBJ1-2; D unresolved. The CDR3 totals 13 residues. Germline V gives CDR1 SNHLY, CDR2 FYNNEI. The germline V and J ends were trimmed by 3 bases and 8 bases, with 13 bases remaining between them. The CDR3 here is CASSERVYDGYTF. CDR3 bases: TGTGCCAGCAGTGAGAGGGTCTATGACGGCTACACCTTC.

The table lists this clone with a count of one. Other DNA sequences within the sample encode an identical CDR3. The J gene is TRBJ1-6, the V gene TRBV5-1; tentative D call: TRBD1 (5 bases). This CDR3 has 15 amino acids. Per germline, CDR1 SGHRS and CDR2 YFSETQ. V was cut by 0 bases and J by 7 bases, with 11 bases left in between. CDR3 sequence (DNA): TGCGCCAGCAGCTTGGAAGGCCGGGGGAATTCACCCCTCCACTTT. This sequence encodes CASSLEGRGNSPLHF.

The V call is TRBV12-3 or TRBV12-4, the J call TRBJ2-7; D is tentatively TRBD1 or TRBD2 (5 bases each). V lost 6 bases and J lost 2, with 11 bases in between. The CDR3 spans 13 residues. CDR3 coding DNA: TGTGCCAGCAGACGGGACGGCACCTACGAGCAGTACTTC. Its translation is CASRRDGTYEQYF.